One sample yielded the 24 T cell receptor beta chains listed below, sequenced in a study of shared clonotypes between healthy human individuals. Clones were sequenced by immunoSEQ multiplex PCR, and TCRdb holds only the in-frame ones, with some missing. The data hold about 2.3 million clones, with 85% to 95% observed a single time. The sample was naive CD4+ T cells from PBMCs. Subset reported: CD45RA+ positively selected. All receptors come from a young man in good health. Some clones in this sample may be carry-over from other donors' samples.

Details on this clone: This specimen includes other DNA sequences encoding the same CDR3. The chain is built from TRBV28 and TRBJ2-6; D is possibly TRBD2 (6 bases). Trimming removed 4 bases at V and 2 bases at J, with 6 bases between. The germline CDR1 and CDR2 sequences are MDHEN and SYDVKM. This CDR3 comprises 14 residues. CDR3 sequence: CASSSGAGANVLTF. The CDR3 DNA reads as TGTGCCAGCAGTTCGGGGGCTGGGGCCAACGTCCTGACTTTC.

The chain employs TRBV5-1 and TRBJ2-6; tentative D call: TRBD1 (6 bases). The CDR3 consists of 16 residues. V shed 5 bases and J shed 0 bases, with 12 bases lying between them. Germline-derived CDR1 and CDR2 are SGHRS and YFSETQ. The CDR3 sequence: CASSRTVLSGANVLTF. DNA of the CDR3: TGCGCCAGCAGTCGGACAGTCCTCTCTGGGGCCAACGTCCTGACTTTC.

The chain has TRBV28 and TRBJ2-3; D unresolved. Germline-derived CDR1 and CDR2 are MDHEN and SYDVKM. Trimming took 4 bases from V and 0 from J, leaving 20 bases between them. This CDR3 has 18 amino acids. CDR3 amino acids: CASSSTPVVHSSTDTQYF. DNA for the CDR3: TGTGCCAGCAGTTCGACCCCTGTGGTCCATTCTAGCACAGATACGCAGTATTTT.

The CDR3: CASSEEVGNVLTF. CDR3 bases: TGTGCCAGCAGTGAAGAGGTTGGAAACGTCCTGACTTTC. The gene calls are TRBV2 and TRBJ2-6; D is ambiguous. Germline CDR1 reads SNHLY; CDR2 reads FYNNEI. The V end was cut by 1 base, the J end by 10 bases, with 8 bases between. The CDR3 runs to 13 residues.

This chain joins TRBV9 and TRBJ1-2; D not resolved. Germline CDR1 reads SGDLS; CDR2 reads YYNGEE. V lost 3 bases and J 3 bases, leaving 9 bases between the germline ends. The CDR3 extends over 13 amino acids. The CDR3: CASSAGLDYGYTF. The CDR3, as DNA: TGTGCCAGCAGCGCAGGTCTGGACTATGGCTACACCTTC.

The V call is TRBV7-2, the J call TRBJ1-5; a possible D gene is TRBD1 (5 bases). The V and J ends lost 1 base and 3 bases respectively, with 13 bases between them. Germline lookup yields CDR1 SGHTA and CDR2 FQGNSA. CDR3 length: 16 residues. The CDR3 nucleotides read TGTGCCAGCAGCTTAGACGCTCGGGGGGTCAATCAGCCCCAGCATTTT. Translated: CASSLDARGVNQPQHF. Using reference TRBV7-2 and TRBJ1-5 for the parts outside the CDR3, the full variable domain is GAGVSQSPSNKVTEKGKDVELRCDPISGHTALYWYRQSLGQGLEFLIYFQGNSAPDKSGLPSDRFSAERTGGSVSTLTIQRTQQEDSAVYLCASSLDARGVNQPQHFGDGTRLSIL.

This clone showed up just once. V usage is TRBV6-5 and J usage is TRBJ2-7; 8 positions match TRBD2. J gave up 4 bases and V 0 bases, and 8 bases lay outside the gene matches. CDR1 and CDR2 (germline): MNHEY, SVGAGI. This CDR3 has 16 residues. CDR3 bases: TGTGCCAGCAGTTACTCGCCGGGAGGGCCCTTGTACGAGCAGTACTTC. Amino acids: CASSYSPGGPLYEQYF.

The chain uses TRBV19 and TRBJ2-7; 9 bases are shared with TRBD1. CDR1 and CDR2 from the germline V gene are LNHDA and SQIVND (reference sequence). The CDR3 extends over 18 amino acids. With 4 bases clipped from V and 1 base from J, the junction kept 14 bases outside the gene matches. CDR3 amino acids: CASSRSTFGTGLSYEQYF. The CDR3 DNA reads as TGTGCCAGTAGTAGAAGTACTTTTGGGACAGGGCTTTCCTACGAGCAGTACTTC. Combining the CDR3 with reference TRBV19 and TRBJ2-7 gives the whole variable domain DGGITQSPKYLFRKEGQNVTLSCEQNLNHDAMYWYRQDPGQGLRLIYYSQIVNDFQKGDIAEGYSVSREKKESFPLTVTSAQKNPTAFYLCASSRSTFGTGLSYEQYFGPGTRLTVT.

This clone was picked up one time. CDR3 protein: CASSIGGVSYEQYF. In DNA, the CDR3 is TGTGCCAGCAGCATTGGGGGAGTCTCCTACGAGCAGTACTTC. The chain joins TRBV7-3 to TRBJ2-7; D could derive from TRBD1 or TRBD2 (5 bases each). Germline loops: CDR1 SGHTA, CDR2 FQGTGA. This CDR3 is 14 amino acids long. V dropped 5 bases and J dropped 0 bases, with 11 bases sitting between them.

The genes are TRBV6-5 and TRBJ2-7; tentatively, D is TRBD1 (6 bases). The CDR3 sequence is 16 residues long. The ends were cut back, 2 bases at V and 6 bases at J, with 20 bases in the middle. Germline CDR1 reads MNHEY; CDR2 reads SVGAGI. The CDR3 nucleotides read TGTGCCAGCAGTTACGGTCCAACGCTGAGAGGGGGCGAGCAGTACTTC. It translates to CASSYGPTLRGGEQYF.

Of note for this clone: One end of the junction fails to match germline, which may point to a read error. The V and J genes are TRBV28 and TRBJ2-7, with 7 bases identical to TRBD2. The length of the CDR3 is 15 residues. Germline V gene lookup returns CDR1 MDHEN and CDR2 SYDVKM. The CDR3 nucleotides read TGTGCCAGTATAATGGGGGGGAGTAGCTCCCACGAGCAGTACTTC. Translating it yields CASIMGGSSSHEQYF.

This clone has a single count. V gene TRBV29-1 combines with J gene TRBJ2-7; the D gene is possibly TRBD2 (5 bases). The CDR3 totals 14 residues. The germline CDR1 and CDR2 sequences are SQVTM and ANQGSEA. Trimming took off 6 bases at V and 3 bases at J, with 18 bases between the two ends. DNA for the CDR3: TGCAGCGTAAGAGGGCTGGCGGGCCTCTACGAGCAGTACTTC. Translated: CSVRGLAGLYEQYF.

In this sample, this clone turned up once. The same CDR3 also results from other DNA sequences found in this sample. This sequence joins TRBV5-1 and TRBJ2-2, with 7 bases identical to TRBD1. The germline CDR1 and CDR2 sequences are SGHRS and YFSETQ. The CDR3 has 15 residues. V lost 0 bases to trimming and J lost 3 bases; unmatched junction nucleotides: 2. Here the CDR3 reads CASSLGQGDTGELFF. The CDR3, as DNA: TGCGCCAGCAGCTTGGGTCAGGGGGACACCGGGGAGCTGTTTTTT.

CDR3 protein: CASSPAGAGETQYF. The CDR3 DNA reads TGTGCCAGCAGCCCAGCGGGAGCCGGGGAGACCCAGTACTTC. This chain joins TRBV7-7 and TRBJ2-5, with 8 bases matching TRBD2. Germline V gene data show CDR1 as SSHAT and CDR2 as FNYEAQ (reference sequence). This CDR3 is 14 amino acids long. V gave up 5 bases and J gave up 5 bases; unmatched junction bases: 7.

The gene calls are TRBV28 and TRBJ2-2; 8 nucleotides match TRBD2. The V segment lost 5 bases and the J segment 8 bases; nucleotides outside the gene matches: 1. The CDR3 is 12 residues long. Germline values: CDR1 MDHEN, CDR2 SYDVKM. The CDR3 spells CASSAGGGELFF. For the CDR3, the DNA is TGTGCCAGCAGTGCGGGGGGTGGGGAGCTGTTTTTT.

In this sample, this clone turned up once. The chain couples TRBV10-2 to TRBJ2-3; the match to TRBD2 covers 12 bases. The CDR3 is made up of 15 amino acids. Germline lookup yields CDR1 WSHSY and CDR2 SAAADI. J lost 8 bases, V lost 4 bases, and 7 bases had no gene match. CDR3 in amino acids: CASSGLAGASGTQYF. In DNA form, the CDR3 reads TGCGCCAGCAGTGGACTAGCGGGAGCTTCTGGTACGCAGTATTTT.

The chain is built from TRBV6-5 and TRBJ2-3; D uncertain. Trimming removed 0 bases at V and 4 bases at J, with 5 bases between. The CDR3 runs 13 residues. Per the germline V gene, CDR1 is MNHEY and CDR2 is SVGAGI. CDR3 amino acids: CASSYSTADTQYF. In DNA, the CDR3 is TGTGCCAGCAGTTACTCGACTGCAGATACGCAGTATTTT.

The table lists this clone with a count of one. The chain is built from TRBV5-1 and TRBJ2-3; D is possibly TRBD1 (6 bases). This CDR3 contains 16 residues. V gave up 3 bases and J gave up 0 bases, with 14 bases separating them. CDR1 and CDR2 (germline): SGHRS, YFSETQ. For the CDR3, the DNA is TGCGCCAGCAGCTCGGTAACAGGGCGAAGCACAGATACGCAGTATTTT. This gives the protein CASSSVTGRSTDTQYF.

The chain recombines TRBV7-9 with TRBJ1-3; tentatively, D is TRBD1 (5 bases). CDR1 is SEHNR, CDR2 FQNEAQ, per germline (reference sequence). Trimming removed 5 bases at V and 0 bases at J, with 11 bases between. This CDR3 spans 15 amino acids. The CDR3 DNA follows: TGTGCCAGCAGCCCACAGGTGATCTCTGGAAACACCATATATTTT. Residues: CASSPQVISGNTIYF.

The V and J genes are TRBV5-4 and TRBJ2-1; TRBD2 matches at 7 bases. This CDR3 is built from 16 residues. The germline V gene has CDR1 SGHNT and CDR2 YYREEE (reference sequence). The V segment lost 4 bases and the J segment 7 bases; nucleotides outside the gene matches: 14. The CDR3 loop is CASSQTSSSGINEQFF. The CDR3 DNA sequence: TGTGCCAGCAGCCAGACTAGCTCGAGTGGGATAAATGAGCAGTTCTTC.

A remark on this clone: The identical CDR3 is also encoded by other nucleotide sequences in the sample. The CDR3 loop reads CASSPRGVNTEAFF. Written as DNA, the CDR3 is TGCGCCAGCAGCCCGCGGGGGGTGAACACTGAAGCTTTCTTT. The V and J genes are TRBV5-1 and TRBJ1-1; possible D gene TRBD1, 5 bases. The CDR3 has 14 amino acids. Trimming took 4 bases from V and 0 from J, leaving 10 bases between them. Germline values: CDR1 SGHRS, CDR2 YFSETQ.

This chain connects TRBV18 to TRBJ1-2; D not certain. The V and J ends lost 1 base and 4 bases respectively, with 10 bases between them. Looked up from germline, CDR1 is KGHSH and CDR2 is LQKENI. The length of the CDR3 is 14 residues. DNA for the CDR3: TGTGCCAGCTCACCACTGCCCAGGCCCTATGGCTACACCTTC. This translates into CASSPLPRPYGYTF. Using reference TRBV18 and TRBJ1-2 for the parts outside the CDR3, the full variable domain is NAGVMQNPRHLVRRRGQEARLRCSPMKGHSHVYWYRQLPEEGLKFMVYLQKENIIDESGMPKERFSAEFPKEGPSILRIQQVVRGDSAAYFCASSPLPRPYGYTFGSGTRLTVV.

This sequence joins TRBV20-1 and TRBJ1-2; D unclear. CDR3 length: 9 residues. Germline assignment: CDR1 DFQATT and CDR2 SNEGSKA (reference sequence). Deletions cut 2 bases from V and 8 bases from J, with 3 bases between. The CDR3 loop is CSARPGYTF. CDR3 nucleotides: TGCAGTGCTAGACCGGGCTACACCTTC.

This clone was detected only once. This chain connects TRBV5-1 to TRBJ2-3; TRBD1 agrees at 8 bases. The germline V gene encodes CDR1 SGHRS and CDR2 YFSETQ. The length of the CDR3 is 16 residues. V was pared by 4 bases and J by 1 base, with 8 bases of the junction left unmatched. CDR3: CASSPQGAQGTDTQYF. In nucleotides, the CDR3 is TGCGCCAGCAGCCCGCAGGGGGCGCAAGGCACAGATACGCAGTATTTT.